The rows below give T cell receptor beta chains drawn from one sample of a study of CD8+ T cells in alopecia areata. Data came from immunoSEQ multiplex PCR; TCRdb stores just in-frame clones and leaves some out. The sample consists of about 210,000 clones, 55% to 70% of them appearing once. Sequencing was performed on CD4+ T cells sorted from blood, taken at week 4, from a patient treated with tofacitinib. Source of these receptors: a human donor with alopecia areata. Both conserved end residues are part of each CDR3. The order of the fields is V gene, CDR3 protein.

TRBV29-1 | CSVSAHQNTEAFF
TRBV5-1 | CASSLITGEGTEAFF
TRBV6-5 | CASSYSYRSYGYTF
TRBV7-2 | CASSLGGTSRLSGELFF
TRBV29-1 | CSVGARNEKLFF
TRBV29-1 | CSVDRQGKGEQYF
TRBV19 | CASSPRGPSGVKGSYNEQFF
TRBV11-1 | CASSPTVLTQYF
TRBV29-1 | CSVDQAWGYGYTF
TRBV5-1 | CASSGGQGYEKLFF
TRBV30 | CAWRVLQGQGKAFF
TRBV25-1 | CASSGGRTYEQYF
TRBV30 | CASQEANSGNTIYF
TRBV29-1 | CSVTGTGGYTF
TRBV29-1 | CSVGRRLTQDTQYF
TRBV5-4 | CASSLEGLGTQETQYF
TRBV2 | CASSEVAGGVLRAKNIQYF